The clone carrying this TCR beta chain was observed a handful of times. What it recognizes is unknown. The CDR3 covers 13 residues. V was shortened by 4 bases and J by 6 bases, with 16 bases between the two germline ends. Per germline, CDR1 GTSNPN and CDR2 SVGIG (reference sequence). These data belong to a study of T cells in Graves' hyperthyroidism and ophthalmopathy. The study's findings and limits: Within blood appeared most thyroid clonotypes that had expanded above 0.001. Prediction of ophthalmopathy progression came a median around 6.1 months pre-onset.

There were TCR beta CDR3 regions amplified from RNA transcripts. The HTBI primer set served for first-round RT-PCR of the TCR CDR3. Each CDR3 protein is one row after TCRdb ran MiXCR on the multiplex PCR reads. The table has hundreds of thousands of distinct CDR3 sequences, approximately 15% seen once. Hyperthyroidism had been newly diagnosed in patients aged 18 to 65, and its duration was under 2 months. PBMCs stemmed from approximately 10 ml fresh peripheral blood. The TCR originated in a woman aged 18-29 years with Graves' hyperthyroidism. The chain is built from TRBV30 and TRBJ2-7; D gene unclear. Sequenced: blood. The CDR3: CAWTPVGVAEQYF. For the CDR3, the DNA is TGTGCCTGGACCCCGGTCGGCGTCGCCGAGCAGTACTTC.